The entry that follows covers one T cell receptor beta chain sequence. Between the trimmed V and J ends, which lost 1 base and 0 bases, there was a span of 9 bases. This CDR3 has 16 amino acids. Germline V gene sequence: CDR1 SGHNT, CDR2 YENEEA. Only Caucasian adults living in Nashville, Tennessee served as donors. The source of the sample is a study of shared clonotypes between healthy human individuals. Study information: Three plates each covered CD4 naive and memory; CD8 naive two, CD8 memory one.

At a deep level, the assay was run. Data came from immunoSEQ multiplex PCR; TCRdb stores just in-frame clones and leaves some out. The data contain over a million clones, approximately 96% of them seen just once; the ten biggest clones take up about 1%. The chain employs TRBV11-3 and TRBJ2-2; D unclear. The source material was naive CD4+ T cells sorted from blood. Regarding subset: CD45RA+ positively selected. The clonotype comes from a man aged 25-45 years in good health. CDR3 bases: TGTGCCAGCAGCTTAGTCTGGCAGCCGAACACCGGGGAGCTGTTTTTT. Protein: CASSLVWQPNTGELFF.